This is a list of T cell receptor beta chains from one sample in a study of blood T cell repertoires in COVID-19. Profiling relied on immunoSEQ multiplex PCR, and the TCRdb table lists in-frame clones only, not all of them. The sample records approximately 230,000 clones, around 83% being singletons. The sequencing sample was made of peripheral blood. Receptor source: an elderly man with acute or convalescent COVID-19. Each CDR3 is given with its conserved first and last residue. Fields, in order: V gene, clone size, J gene, D gene, CDR3 protein, CDR3 DNA. A D gene is named only where the DNA matches it firmly. Size is omitted from some rows. Given values are once, few, many or a class for expanded clones.

v_gene: TRBV5-1; abundance: NA; j_gene: TRBJ1-6; d_gene: TRBD1; CDR3aa: CASSYGTGFSYNSPLHF; CDR3nt: TGCGCCAGCAGCTACGGGACAGGGTTCTCCTATAATTCACCCCTCCACTTT
v_gene: TRBV28; abundance: NA; j_gene: TRBJ2-6; d_gene: NA; CDR3aa: CASNPGAAEGANVLTF; CDR3nt: TGTGCCAGCAATCCAGGGGCGGCGGAAGGGGCCAACGTCCTGACTTTC
v_gene: TRBV7-3; abundance: NA; j_gene: TRBJ2-1; d_gene: TRBD1; CDR3aa: CASSSGTDPEQFF; CDR3nt: TGTGCCAGCAGCTCTGGGACAGACCCCGAGCAGTTCTTC
v_gene: TRBV5-1; abundance: NA; j_gene: TRBJ2-3; d_gene: NA; CDR3aa: CASSLVGGRGDTQYF; CDR3nt: TGCGCCAGCAGCTTGGTGGGGGGTCGAGGAGATACGCAGTATTTT
v_gene: TRBV7-3; abundance: NA; j_gene: TRBJ1-2; d_gene: TRBD1; CDR3aa: CASSPGDRAGGYTF; CDR3nt: TGTGCCAGCAGCCCCGGGGACAGGGCGGGAGGCTACACCTTC
v_gene: TRBV5-5; abundance: once; j_gene: TRBJ1-2; d_gene: NA; CDR3aa: CASSPRPGVDYGYTF; CDR3nt: TGTGCCAGCAGCCCGAGGCCGGGGGTTGACTATGGCTACACCTTC
v_gene: TRBV27; abundance: NA; j_gene: TRBJ2-7; d_gene: TRBD1; CDR3aa: CASSLRPGTGGDSKSYEQYF; CDR3nt: TGTGCCAGCAGTTTACGGCCCGGGACAGGGGGCGATTCTAAGTCCTACGAGCAGTACTTC
v_gene: TRBV5-1; abundance: few; j_gene: TRBJ2-3; d_gene: TRBD2; CDR3aa: CASSDSGLAGDTQYF; CDR3nt: TGCGCCAGCAGCGACTCGGGACTAGCGGGAGATACGCAGTATTTT
v_gene: TRBV7-9; abundance: NA; j_gene: TRBJ1-6; d_gene: TRBD1; CDR3aa: CASSSDRGKNSPLHF; CDR3nt: TGTGCCAGCAGCTCCGACAGGGGGAAGAATTCACCCCTCCACTTT
v_gene: TRBV29-1; abundance: NA; j_gene: TRBJ1-1; d_gene: TRBD1; CDR3aa: CSVGGQGNTEAFF; CDR3nt: TGCAGCGTGGGCGGACAGGGAAACACTGAAGCTTTCTTT
v_gene: TRBV6-5; abundance: NA; j_gene: TRBJ2-7; d_gene: TRBD1; CDR3aa: CASRTGGRYEQYF; CDR3nt: TGTGCCAGCCGTACAGGGGGTAGGTACGAGCAGTACTTC
v_gene: TRBV5-1; abundance: NA; j_gene: TRBJ1-4; d_gene: NA; CDR3aa: CASSPGQANEKLFF; CDR3nt: TGCGCCAGCAGCCCGGGACAAGCTAATGAAAAACTGTTTTTT
v_gene: TRBV5-1; abundance: once; j_gene: TRBJ2-7; d_gene: NA; CDR3aa: CASSLGTGTEQYF; CDR3nt: TGCGCCAGCAGCTTGGGAACAGGGACAGAGCAGTACTTC
v_gene: TRBV7-9; abundance: few; j_gene: TRBJ1-1; d_gene: NA; CDR3aa: CASYYAGRMNTEAFF; CDR3nt: TGTGCCAGTTACTACGCAGGGCGCATGAACACTGAAGCTTTCTTT
v_gene: TRBV28; abundance: NA; j_gene: TRBJ2-5; d_gene: TRBD1; CDR3aa: CASSRSGGKKETQYF; CDR3nt: TGTGCCAGCAGTCGTTCAGGGGGTAAAAAAGAGACCCAGTACTTC
v_gene: TRBV28; abundance: NA; j_gene: TRBJ2-5; d_gene: NA; CDR3aa: CASSSTGETQYF; CDR3nt: TGTGCCAGCAGTTCCACCGGGGAGACCCAGTACTTC
v_gene: TRBV5-4; abundance: NA; j_gene: TRBJ2-5; d_gene: NA; CDR3aa: CASSLEAGIQETQYF; CDR3nt: TGTGCCAGCAGCTTGGAGGCAGGGATCCAAGAGACCCAGTACTTC
v_gene: TRBV18; abundance: NA; j_gene: TRBJ2-1; d_gene: TRBD2; CDR3aa: CASSPILAGAISYNEQFF; CDR3nt: TGTGCCAGCTCACCGATCCTAGCGGGGGCCATCTCCTACAATGAGCAGTTCTTC
v_gene: TRBV7-9; abundance: NA; j_gene: TRBJ2-2; d_gene: TRBD2; CDR3aa: CACHRASGANTGELFF; CDR3nt: TGTGCCTGCCATCGGGCTAGCGGAGCGAACACCGGGGAGCTGTTTTTT
v_gene: TRBV28; abundance: NA; j_gene: TRBJ1-2; d_gene: TRBD1; CDR3aa: CASSSSGQGNYGYTF; CDR3nt: TGTGCCAGCAGTTCATCTGGACAGGGGAACTATGGCTACACCTTC
v_gene: TRBV9; abundance: NA; j_gene: TRBJ2-3; d_gene: NA; CDR3aa: CASSATGTWQDTQYF; CDR3nt: TGTGCCAGCAGCGCTACAGGGACGTGGCAGGATACGCAGTATTTT
v_gene: TRBV7-2; abundance: NA; j_gene: TRBJ2-6; d_gene: TRBD1; CDR3aa: CASSSQGARGANVLTF; CDR3nt: TGTGCCAGCAGCTCACAGGGGGCGCGTGGGGCCAACGTCCTGACTTTC
v_gene: TRBV13; abundance: NA; j_gene: TRBJ2-5; d_gene: TRBD2; CDR3aa: CASSLVISGLAGGIQETQYF; CDR3nt: TGTGCCAGCAGCTTAGTAATATCGGGACTAGCGGGAGGCATCCAAGAGACCCAGTACTTC
v_gene: TRBV19; abundance: NA; j_gene: TRBJ1-2; d_gene: NA; CDR3aa: CASTMGGGRGYTF; CDR3nt: TGTGCCAGTACCATGGGCGGGGGTCGTGGCTACACCTTC
v_gene: TRBV6-5; abundance: NA; j_gene: TRBJ2-1; d_gene: NA; CDR3aa: CASSYAQAYYNEQFF; CDR3nt: TGTGCCAGCAGTTACGCCCAGGCCTATTACAATGAGCAGTTCTTC
v_gene: TRBV30; abundance: few; j_gene: TRBJ1-4; d_gene: NA; CDR3aa: CAWSVPGRKLFF; CDR3nt: TGTGCCTGGAGTGTACCAGGGCGAAAACTGTTTTTT
v_gene: TRBV24-1; abundance: NA; j_gene: TRBJ2-3; d_gene: TRBD2; CDR3aa: CATSDPTSLDTDTQYF; CDR3nt: TGTGCCACCAGTGACCCGACTAGCTTGGACACAGATACGCAGTATTTT
v_gene: TRBV19; abundance: few; j_gene: TRBJ2-1; d_gene: TRBD1; CDR3aa: CASSKRGRNNEQFF; CDR3nt: TGTGCCAGTAGTAAAAGGGGGCGAAACAATGAGCAGTTCTTC
v_gene: TRBV3-1/TRBV3-2; abundance: NA; j_gene: TRBJ2-1; d_gene: TRBD2; CDR3aa: CASSQDPGLAVENEQFF; CDR3nt: TGTGCCAGCAGCCAAGACCCGGGACTAGCGGTAGAGAATGAGCAGTTCTTC
v_gene: TRBV10-1; abundance: NA; j_gene: TRBJ2-3; d_gene: NA; CDR3aa: CASGGQGPDTQYF; CDR3nt: TGCGCCAGCGGAGGGCAGGGACCAGATACGCAGTATTTT
v_gene: TRBV12-3/TRBV12-4; abundance: NA; j_gene: TRBJ1-1; d_gene: NA; CDR3aa: CASSHGGGTEAFF; CDR3nt: TGTGCCAGCAGTCATGGGGGGGGAACTGAAGCTTTCTTT
v_gene: TRBV30; abundance: NA; j_gene: TRBJ2-4; d_gene: NA; CDR3aa: CAWRSLGKNIQYF; CDR3nt: TGTGCCTGGAGAAGCCTAGGCAAAAACATTCAGTACTTC
v_gene: TRBV9; abundance: NA; j_gene: TRBJ2-5; d_gene: TRBD1; CDR3aa: CASSVVPGTGYGTQYF; CDR3nt: TGTGCCAGCAGCGTAGTTCCCGGGACAGGGTATGGGACCCAGTACTTC
v_gene: TRBV5-8; abundance: NA; j_gene: TRBJ1-1; d_gene: TRBD1; CDR3aa: CASSLGQAYTEAFF; CDR3nt: TGTGCCAGCAGCTTAGGACAGGCGTACACTGAAGCTTTCTTT
v_gene: TRBV14; abundance: NA; j_gene: TRBJ1-1; d_gene: TRBD1; CDR3aa: CASSHGTGAFF; CDR3nt: TGTGCCAGCAGCCACGGGACAGGTGCTTTCTTT
v_gene: TRBV27; abundance: NA; j_gene: TRBJ1-3; d_gene: NA; CDR3aa: CASSRQGIVGNTIYF; CDR3nt: TGTGCCAGCAGTAGGCAGGGGATCGTAGGAAACACCATATATTTT
v_gene: TRBV5-1; abundance: NA; j_gene: TRBJ1-4; d_gene: NA; CDR3aa: CASSLGSSTNEKLFF; CDR3nt: TGCGCCAGCAGCTTGGGGAGTTCAACTAATGAAAAACTGTTTTTT